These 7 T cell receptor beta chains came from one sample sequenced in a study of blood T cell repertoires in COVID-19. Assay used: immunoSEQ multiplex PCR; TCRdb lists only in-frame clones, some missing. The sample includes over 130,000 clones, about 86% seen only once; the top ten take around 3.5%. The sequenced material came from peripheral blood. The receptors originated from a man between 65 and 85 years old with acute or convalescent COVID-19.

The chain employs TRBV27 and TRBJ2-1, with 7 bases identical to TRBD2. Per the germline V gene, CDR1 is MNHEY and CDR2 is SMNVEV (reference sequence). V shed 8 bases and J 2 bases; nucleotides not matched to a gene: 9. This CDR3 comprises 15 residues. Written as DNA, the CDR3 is TGTGCCAGCTCCCTGGGAGGGTTCACCTACAATGAGCAGTTCTTC. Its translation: CASSLGGFTYNEQFF.

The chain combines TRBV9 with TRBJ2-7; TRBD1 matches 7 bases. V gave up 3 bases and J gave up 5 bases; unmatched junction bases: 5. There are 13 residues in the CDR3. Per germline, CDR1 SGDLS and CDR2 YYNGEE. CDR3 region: CASSAGQWHEQYF. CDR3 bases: TGTGCCAGCAGCGCGGGACAGTGGCACGAGCAGTACTTC.

CDR3 DNA: TGTGCCAGTAGTCACGGACAGAACACTGAAGCTTTCTTT. Translating gives CASSHGQNTEAFF. This chain connects TRBV19 to TRBJ1-1; D is perhaps TRBD1 (5 bases). Trimming left V 5 bases short and J 1 base short, with 8 bases between. This CDR3 spans 13 amino acids. Germline CDR1 and CDR2: LNHDA and SQIVND (reference sequence).

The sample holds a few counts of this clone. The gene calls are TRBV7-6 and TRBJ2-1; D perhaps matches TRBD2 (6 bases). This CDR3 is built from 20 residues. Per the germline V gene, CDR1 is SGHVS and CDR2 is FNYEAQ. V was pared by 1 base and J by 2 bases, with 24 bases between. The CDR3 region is CASSLDTPSSAYYPYNEQFF. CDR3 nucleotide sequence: TGTGCCAGCAGCTTAGACACCCCCTCTAGCGCCTATTACCCCTACAATGAGCAGTTCTTC.

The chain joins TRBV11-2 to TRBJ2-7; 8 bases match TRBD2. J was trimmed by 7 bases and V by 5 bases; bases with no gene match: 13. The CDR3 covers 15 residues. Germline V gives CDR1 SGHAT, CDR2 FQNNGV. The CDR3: CASSITSGDYVEQYF. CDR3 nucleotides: TGTGCCAGCAGCATTACTAGCGGAGATTACGTTGAGCAGTACTTC.

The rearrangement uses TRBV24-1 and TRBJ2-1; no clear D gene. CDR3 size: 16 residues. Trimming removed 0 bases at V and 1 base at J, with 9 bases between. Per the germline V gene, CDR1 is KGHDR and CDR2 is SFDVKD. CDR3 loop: CATSDLGGTSYNEQFF. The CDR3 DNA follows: TGTGCCACCAGTGATTTGGGCGGAACTTCCTACAATGAGCAGTTCTTC.

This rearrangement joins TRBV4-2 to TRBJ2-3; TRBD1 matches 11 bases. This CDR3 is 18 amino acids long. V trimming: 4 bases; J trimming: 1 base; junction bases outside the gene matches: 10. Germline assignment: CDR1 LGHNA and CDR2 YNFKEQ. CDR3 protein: CASSLFPGTGGGTDTQYF. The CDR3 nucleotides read TGTGCCAGCAGCCTATTCCCCGGGACAGGGGGTGGCACAGATACGCAGTATTTT.